The 15 T cell receptor beta chains reported below all come from one sample, sequenced in a study of blood T cell repertoires in COVID-19. Clones were read by immunoSEQ multiplex PCR, and TCRdb kept only the in-frame ones, dropping some. The sample yields some 120,000 clones, around four fifths seen once. Sequenced material: peripheral blood. The receptors come from an elderly man with active or convalescent COVID-19.

The chain joins TRBV6-1 to TRBJ2-3; D is ambiguous. Trimming removed 1 base from V and 10 bases from J, with 9 bases in between. This CDR3 comprises 12 residues. Per the germline V gene, CDR1 is MNHNS and CDR2 is SASEGT. CDR3 nucleotides: TGTGCCAGCAGTGAAGATTGGGCTGCGCAGTATTTT. Translating gives CASSEDWAAQYF.

The V gene is TRBV4-1, the J gene TRBJ1-2; D gene unclear. This CDR3 has 15 residues. V lost 2 bases, J lost 4 bases, and 14 bases lay in between. The germline CDR1 and CDR2 sequences are MGHRA and YSYEKL. As DNA, the CDR3 is TGCGCCAGCAGCCAAACCTTCCTAGAAAGCTATGGCTACACCTTC. Amino acids: CASSQTFLESYGYTF.

The genes are TRBV7-3 and TRBJ1-6, with TRBD1 matching 9 bases. The CDR3 contains 14 residues. Germline V gene data show CDR1 as SGHTA and CDR2 as FQGTGA. V gave up 5 bases and J gave up 10 bases; unmatched junction bases: 6. The CDR3, as DNA: TGTGCCAGCAGCCCGGGACAGGGAAGGTCACCCCTCCACTTT. This codes for CASSPGQGRSPLHF. The full variable domain, its missing parts supplied by reference TRBV7-3 and TRBJ1-6, is GAGVSQTPSNKVTEKGKYVELRCDPISGHTALYWYRQSLGQGPEFLIYFQGTGAADDSGLPNDRFFAVRPEGSVSTLKIQRTERGDSAVYLCASSPGQGRSPLHFGNGTRLTVT.

The chain carries TRBV4-3 and TRBJ1-1; 10 nucleotides line up with TRBD1. Germline loops: CDR1 LGHNA, CDR2 YSLEER. V lost 4 bases to trimming and J lost 0 bases; unmatched junction nucleotides: 5. The CDR3 sequence is 16 residues long. The chain's CDR3 is CASSPGTGALNTEAFF. The CDR3 DNA reads TGCGCCAGCAGCCCTGGGACAGGGGCGCTGAACACTGAAGCTTTCTTT.

The rearrangement joins TRBV9 to TRBJ1-3; tentatively, D is TRBD1 (6 bases). Germline V gives CDR1 SGDLS, CDR2 YYNGEE. This CDR3 is 15 amino acids long. Trimming stripped 3 bases from V and 1 base from J, with 11 bases between. The CDR3 loop reads CASSEQGGSGNTIYF. In DNA, the CDR3 is TGTGCCAGCAGCGAACAGGGTGGGTCTGGAAACACCATATATTTT.

On this clone: One end of the junction fails to match germline, which may point to a read error. The chain joins TRBV2 to TRBJ1-1; a weak D match, TRBD1 (5 bases). Germline V gives CDR1 SNHLY, CDR2 FYNNEI. This CDR3 is built from 12 residues. Here the CDR3 reads CASSVTDSSLGF. The DNA for the CDR3 is TGTGCCAGCAGTGTAACCGACAGCTCACTTGGGTTT. The full variable domain, with the rest looked up from reference TRBV2 and TRBJ1-1, is EPEVTQTPSHQVTQMGQEVILRCVPISNHLYFYWYRQILGQKVEFLVSFYNNEISEKSEIFDDQFSVERPDGSNFTLKIRSTKLEDSAMYFCASSVTDSSLGFGQGTRLTVV.

This chain uses TRBV2 with TRBJ1-5; D call uncertain. The V end was cut by 4 bases, the J end by 2 bases, with 12 bases between. Germline lookup yields CDR1 SNHLY and CDR2 FYNNEI. The CDR3 extends over 15 amino acids. Here the CDR3 reads CASSVSGMGNQPQHF. The DNA for the CDR3 is TGTGCCAGCAGTGTGTCGGGAATGGGCAATCAGCCCCAGCATTTT.

The chain combines TRBV28 with TRBJ1-6; 10 nucleotides line up with TRBD1. Losses at the gene ends were 6 bases for V and 8 bases for J; bases not matched to a gene: 4. CDR3 length: 14 amino acids. Germline V gene sequence: CDR1 MDHEN, CDR2 SYDVKM. The CDR3 sequence is CASSRDRGYSPLHF. CDR3 DNA: TGTGCCAGCAGCAGGGACAGGGGTTATTCACCCCTCCACTTT.

This rearrangement joins TRBV4-3 to TRBJ1-2, with TRBD1 matching over 8 bases. CDR1 LGHNA and CDR2 YSLEER come from the germline V gene. The CDR3 extends over 17 amino acids. The J segment lost 5 bases and the V segment lost 0 bases, leaving 11 bases of the junction unmatched. DNA of the CDR3: TGCGCCAGCAGCCAAGATCAAATCGGGACAGGTACTTATGGCTACACCTTC. Translated, it gives CASSQDQIGTGTYGYTF.

The V call is TRBV19, the J call TRBJ2-7; possibly TRBD1 for D (6 bases). Between the trimmed V and J ends, which lost 5 bases and 5 bases, there was a span of 13 bases. CDR3 length: 13 amino acids. Looked up from germline, CDR1 is LNHDA and CDR2 is SQIVND (reference sequence). CDR3 nucleotide sequence: TGTGCCAGTAGTTCATTCCAGGGGAACGAGCAGTACTTC. Translation gives CASSSFQGNEQYF.

The DNA of the CDR3 is TGTGCCAGCAGCTTAGCTGCAGGGCTGAACACTGAAGCTTTCTTT. This encodes CASSLAAGLNTEAFF. The V gene is TRBV7-2, the J gene TRBJ1-1; a possible D gene is TRBD1 (5 bases). There are 15 residues in the CDR3. V was shortened by 0 bases and J by 0 bases, with 8 bases between the two germline ends. Germline V CDR1 and CDR2: SGHTA, FQGNSA.

The genes are TRBV2 and TRBJ1-5, with 7 bases identical to TRBD1. Per the germline V gene, CDR1 is SNHLY and CDR2 is FYNNEI. This CDR3 contains 14 residues. With 4 bases clipped from V and 2 bases from J, the junction kept 2 bases outside the gene matches. The CDR3 nucleotides are TGTGCCAGCAGTGGACAGGGACGCAATCAGCCCCAGCATTTT. It is translated as CASSGQGRNQPQHF.

The chain is built from TRBV29-1 and TRBJ2-2, with a tentative D call TRBD2 (5 bases). The germline gives CDR1 SQVTM, CDR2 ANQGSEA. This CDR3 has 11 residues. Deletions cut 8 bases from V and 4 bases from J, with 8 bases between. CDR3 DNA sequence: TGCAGCATCGGGGTCACCGGGGAGCTGTTTTTT. Its protein is CSIGVTGELFF.

This chain links TRBV4-3 with TRBJ1-1; D unresolved. Germline assignment: CDR1 LGHNA and CDR2 YSLEER. This CDR3 is 15 amino acids long. V was pared by 0 bases and J by 1 base, with 9 bases between. The CDR3 coding sequence is TGCGCCAGCAGCCAAGAAAACAGAAAGAACACTGAAGCTTTCTTT. This gives the protein CASSQENRKNTEAFF.

V usage is TRBV12-5 and J usage is TRBJ1-6, with a possible D match to TRBD1 (6 bases). Germline lookup yields CDR1 LGHNT and CDR2 FRNRAP. This CDR3 has 13 residues. Trimming took 6 bases from V and 9 from J, leaving 12 bases between them. The CDR3 nucleotides are TGTGCTAGTGGCCGAGAACAGGGTTCACCCCTCCACTTT. Translation gives CASGREQGSPLHF.